This T cell receptor (beta chain) is from a study of T cell therapy after organ transplantation. Study-level information: T cells were expanded two to three weeks with 30 CMV class I/II epitopes. Patients received a median of 1.92 x 10^8 CMV-specific T cells over 2 to 6 infusions.

Study-wide results and caveats: Post-therapy reconstitution appeared to include transferred and endogenous clonotypes. Concurrent antirejection and antiviral drugs remain unassessed confounders.

Comments on this clone: Its target is not known.

Libraries were prepared by immunoSEQ multiplex PCR; TCRdb keeps only in-frame clonotypes and omits some of them. The profile shows 44,000 or so clones, 85% to 95% of them singletons. The source material was CD8+ T cells from blood, sampled before autologous CMV-specific T cell therapy. This clonotype originated in a human patient who had received a solid organ transplant and had CMV disease.

This chain's CDR3 is CASSGTDNEQFF. CDR3 nucleotide sequence: TGTGCCAGCAGCGGGACAGACAATGAGCAGTTCTTC. V is TRBV11-3 and J is TRBJ2-1, with 7 bases identical to TRBD1. Germline loops: CDR1 SGHNT, CDR2 YENEEA. The CDR3 loop spans 12 amino acids. Trimming cost V 5 bases and J 5 bases; bases outside gene matches: 0.